The 3 T cell receptor beta chains listed next were all sequenced from one sample in a study of T-cell reconstitution after alpha-beta-depleted transplantation in children (dated by TCRdb to the mid-2010s). Receptor amplification or capture employed PCR. TCRdb records Illumina HiSeq 2500 as the sequencer. TCR library preparation used molecular barcoding, with unique molecular identifiers applied to normalize quantification of the TCRbeta repertoire. TCRdb applied fastp at Q25 and MiXCR to the public reads, then kept only in-frame beta chains. Entries are consolidated by CDR3 protein sequence, retaining the most common genes and DNA. Here the sample has about 580,000 distinct CDR3 sequences; 27% occur a single time. The ten largest clonotypes hold about 35% of the sample. The treatment or condition label of this sample denotes: allogeneic hematopoietic cell transplantation with graft depleted of TCRalphabeta T cells and CD19 B cells.

The source was PBMCs, collected before TCRalphabeta/CD19-depleted stem cell transplant. These receptor sequences come from a boy younger than two with Wiskott-Aldrich syndrome, due to receive a stem cell transplant.

This clonotype was counted only a few times. This chain uses TRBV7-9 with TRBJ2-5; 12 nucleotides agree with TRBD2. Germline V lookup: CDR1 SEHNR, CDR2 FQNEAQ (reference sequence). The CDR3 loop spans 17 amino acids. V shed 3 bases, J shed 5 bases, and the junction held 10 bases outside the gene matches. CDR3 residues: CASSFTRLAGVVETQYF. CDR3 DNA sequence: TGTGCCAGCAGCTTTACGCGACTAGCGGGAGTCGTGGAGACCCAGTACTTC.

CDR3 coding DNA: TGCGCCAGCAGCCACCGGGGCCGCGGGGACGAGCAGTACTTC. Translated: CASSHRGRGDEQYF. V gene TRBV5-1 combines with J gene TRBJ2-7; the D gene is possibly TRBD2 (6 bases). Germline CDR1 is SGHRS and CDR2 is YFSETQ. This CDR3 has 14 amino acids. Trimming removed 4 bases at V and 5 bases at J, with 16 bases between.

This clonotype has just a few counts. The chain combines TRBV18 with TRBJ2-1; D not resolved. This CDR3 contains 16 residues. Trimming left V 0 bases short and J 4 bases short, with 13 bases between. Germline assignment: CDR1 KGHSH and CDR2 LQKENI. CDR3 sequence (DNA): TGTGCCAGCTCACCACCACGTGGGAATGGGTACAATGAGCAGTTCTTC. Translated, it gives CASSPPRGNGYNEQFF.